The sequence of this T cell receptor beta chain was determined in a study of blood T cell repertoires in COVID-19. The overall study: COVID-19 samples collected from the United States, Italy and Spain covered acute and convalescent phases. T cells, B-cell-depleted T cells, or PBMCs provided the cDNA or gDNA that served as material.

In the study's own analysis: Using reference gene primer amplification, nucleated cell counts were estimated. The table came from immunoSEQ multiplex PCR; TCRdb's copy has only in-frame clones and leaves some out. From that table come the V and J calls and clone size; the DNA was used to work out D and trimming. The sample shows about 99,000 clones, almost 90% of them seen only once. The CDR3 covers 17 residues. Germline values: CDR1 SGHTA, CDR2 FQGNSA. Losses at the gene ends were 1 base for V and 3 bases for J; bases not matched to a gene: 8. The material sequenced was peripheral blood. J is TRBJ2-2 and V is TRBV7-2, with TRBD1 matching over 7 bases. This TCR derives from a human donor in a cohort sampled during active COVID-19. This CDR3 reads CASSLGRGGADTGELFF. The CDR3 DNA reads TGTGCCAGCAGCTTAGGCCGAGGGGGCGCGGACACCGGGGAGCTGTTTTTT.